Given below is one TCR beta chain in context. Trimming removed 2 bases at V and 7 bases at J, with 17 bases between. Germline V CDR1 and CDR2: MNHEY, SVGEGT. CDR3 length: 16 amino acids. The sample is drawn from a study of blood T cell repertoires in COVID-19. The wider study: Acute and convalescent COVID-19 specimens originated in the United States, Italy and Spain. Sources were T cells, B-cell-depleted T cells, or PBMCs; the material itself was cDNA or gDNA.

Per the study methods: Counts of nucleated cells, estimated from reference gene primer amplification, were obtained. TCRdb's table, derived via immunoSEQ multiplex PCR, lists solely in-frame clones and lacks some. That table supplies the V and J calls and clone size; D and trimming were determined from the DNA. This table holds a few hundred thousand clones, around 84% found once. The sequence was obtained from a man aged 60 to 75 with acute or convalescent COVID-19. Sequencing was performed on peripheral blood. This chain joins TRBV6-2 or TRBV6-3 and TRBJ1-4; unclear D gene. In nucleotides, the CDR3 is TGTGCCAGCAGTTACCCTCTATCCGGGTTTGGTGAAAAACTGTTTTTT. This sequence encodes CASSYPLSGFGEKLFF.